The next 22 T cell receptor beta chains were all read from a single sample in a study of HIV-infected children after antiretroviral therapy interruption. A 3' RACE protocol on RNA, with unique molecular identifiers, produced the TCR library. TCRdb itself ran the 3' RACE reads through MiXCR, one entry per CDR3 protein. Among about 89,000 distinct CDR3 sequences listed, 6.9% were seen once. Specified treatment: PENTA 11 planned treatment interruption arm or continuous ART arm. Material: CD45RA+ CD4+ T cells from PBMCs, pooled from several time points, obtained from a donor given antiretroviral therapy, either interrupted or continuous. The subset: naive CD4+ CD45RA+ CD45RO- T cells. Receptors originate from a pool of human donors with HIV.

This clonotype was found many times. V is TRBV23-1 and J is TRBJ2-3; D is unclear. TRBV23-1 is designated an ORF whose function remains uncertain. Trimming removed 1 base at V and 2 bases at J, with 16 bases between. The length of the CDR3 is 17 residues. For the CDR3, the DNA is TGCGCCAGCAGTCAATTAGGTCTTCGCAGAGACACAGATACGCAGTATTTT. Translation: CASSQLGLRRDTDTQYF.

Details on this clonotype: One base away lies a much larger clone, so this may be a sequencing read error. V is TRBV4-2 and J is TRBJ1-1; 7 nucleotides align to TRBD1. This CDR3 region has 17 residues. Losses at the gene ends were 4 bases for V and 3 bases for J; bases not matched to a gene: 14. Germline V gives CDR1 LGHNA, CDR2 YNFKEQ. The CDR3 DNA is TGTGCCAGCAGCCCGAAACAGGGGCGAAATTGTGACACTGAAGCTTTCTTT. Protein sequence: CASSPKQGRNCDTEAFF.

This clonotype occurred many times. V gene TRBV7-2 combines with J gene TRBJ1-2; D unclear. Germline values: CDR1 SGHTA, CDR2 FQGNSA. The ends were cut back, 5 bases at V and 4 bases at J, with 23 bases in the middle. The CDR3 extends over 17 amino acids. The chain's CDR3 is CASSPRPLGLGRYGYTF. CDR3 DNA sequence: TGTGCCAGCAGCCCCCGACCTTTAGGTTTGGGCCGCTATGGCTACACCTTC.

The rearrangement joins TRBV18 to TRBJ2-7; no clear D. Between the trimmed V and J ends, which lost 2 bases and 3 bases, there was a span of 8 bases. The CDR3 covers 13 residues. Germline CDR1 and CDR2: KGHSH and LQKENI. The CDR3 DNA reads TGTGCCAGCTCACCAGGGAAGGTCTACGAGCAGTACTTC. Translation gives CASSPGKVYEQYF.

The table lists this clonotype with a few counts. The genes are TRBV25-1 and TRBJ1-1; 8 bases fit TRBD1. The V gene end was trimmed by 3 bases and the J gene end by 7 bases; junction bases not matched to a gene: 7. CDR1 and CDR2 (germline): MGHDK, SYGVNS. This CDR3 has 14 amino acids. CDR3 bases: TGTGCCAGCAGTGAGGGAACAGGGGGGCTTGAAGCTTTCTTT. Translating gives CASSEGTGGLEAFF.

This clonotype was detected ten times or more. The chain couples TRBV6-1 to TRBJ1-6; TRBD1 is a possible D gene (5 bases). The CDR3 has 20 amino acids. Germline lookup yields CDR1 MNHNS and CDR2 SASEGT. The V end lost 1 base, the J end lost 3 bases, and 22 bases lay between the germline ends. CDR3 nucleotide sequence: TGTGCCAGCAGTGAAGAAGAAGAGGGTTCCGGACACTTCTATAATTCACCCCTCCACTTT. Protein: CASSEEEEGSGHFYNSPLHF.

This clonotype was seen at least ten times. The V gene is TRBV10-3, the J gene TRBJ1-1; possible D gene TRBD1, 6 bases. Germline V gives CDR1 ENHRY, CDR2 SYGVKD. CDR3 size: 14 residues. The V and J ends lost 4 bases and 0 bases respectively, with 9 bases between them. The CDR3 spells CAISATGLNTEAFF. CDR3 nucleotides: TGTGCCATCAGTGCGACAGGATTGAACACTGAAGCTTTCTTT.

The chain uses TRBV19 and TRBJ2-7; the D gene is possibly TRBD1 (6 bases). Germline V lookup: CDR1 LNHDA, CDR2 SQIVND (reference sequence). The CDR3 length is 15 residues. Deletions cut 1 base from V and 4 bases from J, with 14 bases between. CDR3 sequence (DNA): TGTGCCAGTAGTATAGTTTTAAGGACAGCTTACGAGCAGTACTTC. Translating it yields CASSIVLRTAYEQYF.

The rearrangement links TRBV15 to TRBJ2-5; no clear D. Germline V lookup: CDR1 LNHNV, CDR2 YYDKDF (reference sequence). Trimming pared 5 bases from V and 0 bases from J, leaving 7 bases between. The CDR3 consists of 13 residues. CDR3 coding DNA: TGTGCCACCAGCTCCCGGGACCAAGAGACCCAGTACTTC. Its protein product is CATSSRDQETQYF. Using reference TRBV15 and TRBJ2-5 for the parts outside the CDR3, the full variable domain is DAMVIQNPRYQVTQFGKPVTLSCSQTLNHNVMYWYQQKSSQAPKLLFHYYDKDFNNEADTPDNFQSRRPNTSFCFLDIRSPGLGDTAMYLCATSSRDQETQYFGPGTRLLVL.

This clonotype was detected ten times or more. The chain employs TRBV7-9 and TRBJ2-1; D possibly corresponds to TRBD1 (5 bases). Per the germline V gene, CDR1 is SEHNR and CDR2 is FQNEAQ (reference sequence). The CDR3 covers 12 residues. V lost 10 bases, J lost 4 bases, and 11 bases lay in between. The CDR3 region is CATQGGYNEQFF. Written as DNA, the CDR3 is TGTGCCACCCAGGGCGGATACAATGAGCAGTTCTTC.

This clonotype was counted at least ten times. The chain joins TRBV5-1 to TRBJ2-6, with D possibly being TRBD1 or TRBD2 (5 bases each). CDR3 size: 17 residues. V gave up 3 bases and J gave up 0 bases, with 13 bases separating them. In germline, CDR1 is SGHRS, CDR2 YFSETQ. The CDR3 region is CASSSRTGHSGANVLTF. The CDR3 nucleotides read TGCGCCAGCAGCTCACGGACGGGGCACTCTGGGGCCAACGTCCTGACTTTC.

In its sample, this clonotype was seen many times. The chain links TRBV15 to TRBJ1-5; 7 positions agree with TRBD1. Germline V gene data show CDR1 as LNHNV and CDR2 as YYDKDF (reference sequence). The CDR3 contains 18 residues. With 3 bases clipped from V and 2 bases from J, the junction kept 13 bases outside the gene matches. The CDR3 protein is CATSSRDSYRDGNQPQHF. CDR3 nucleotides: TGTGCCACCAGCAGTCGGGACAGCTATCGGGATGGCAATCAGCCCCAGCATTTT.

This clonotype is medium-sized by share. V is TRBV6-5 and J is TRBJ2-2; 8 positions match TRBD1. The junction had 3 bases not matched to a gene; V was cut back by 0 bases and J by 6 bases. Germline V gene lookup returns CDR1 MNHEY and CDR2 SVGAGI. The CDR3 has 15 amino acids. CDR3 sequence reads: CASSYSGTGAGELFF. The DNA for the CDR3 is TGTGCCAGCAGTTACTCGGGGACAGGTGCCGGGGAGCTGTTTTTT.

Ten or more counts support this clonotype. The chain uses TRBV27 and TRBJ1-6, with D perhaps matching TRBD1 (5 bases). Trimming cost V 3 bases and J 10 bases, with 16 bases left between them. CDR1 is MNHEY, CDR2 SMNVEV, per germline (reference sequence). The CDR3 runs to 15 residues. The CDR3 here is CASSFRTTNGSPLHF. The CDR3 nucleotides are TGTGCCAGCAGTTTCCGGACAACGAATGGGTCACCCCTCCACTTT.

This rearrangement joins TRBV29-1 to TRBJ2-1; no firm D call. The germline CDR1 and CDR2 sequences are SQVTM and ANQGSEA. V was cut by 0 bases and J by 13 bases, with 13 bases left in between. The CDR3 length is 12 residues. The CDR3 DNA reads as TGCAGCGTTGAAGAGGGCCGGGCGAGTCAGTTCTTC. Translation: CSVEEGRASQFF.

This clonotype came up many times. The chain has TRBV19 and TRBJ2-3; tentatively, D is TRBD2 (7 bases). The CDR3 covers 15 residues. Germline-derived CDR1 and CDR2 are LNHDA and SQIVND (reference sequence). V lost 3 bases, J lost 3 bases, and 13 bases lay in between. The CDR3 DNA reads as TGTGCCAGTAGTATCGGGGGGCGCGTTACAGATACGCAGTATTTT. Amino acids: CASSIGGRVTDTQYF.

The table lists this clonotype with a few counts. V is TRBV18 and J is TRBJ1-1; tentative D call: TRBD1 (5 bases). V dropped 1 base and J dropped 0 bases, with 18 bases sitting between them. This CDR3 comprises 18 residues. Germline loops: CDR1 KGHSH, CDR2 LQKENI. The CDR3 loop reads CASSPQEIGAHLNTEAFF. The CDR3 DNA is TGTGCCAGCTCACCACAGGAGATAGGGGCTCACTTGAACACTGAAGCTTTCTTT.

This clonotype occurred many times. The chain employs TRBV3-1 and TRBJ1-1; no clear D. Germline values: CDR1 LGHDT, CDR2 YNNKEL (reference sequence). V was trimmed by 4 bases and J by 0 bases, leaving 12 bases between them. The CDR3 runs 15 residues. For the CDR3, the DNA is TGTGCCAGCAGCCCCGGCCAGAGCATGAACACTGAAGCTTTCTTT. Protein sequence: CASSPGQSMNTEAFF. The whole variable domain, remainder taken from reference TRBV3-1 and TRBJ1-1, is DTAVSQTPKYLVTQMGNDKSIKCEQNLGHDTMYWYKQDSKKFLKIMFSYNNKELIINETVPNRFSPKSPDKAHLNLHINSLELGDSAVYFCASSPGQSMNTEAFFGQGTRLTVV.

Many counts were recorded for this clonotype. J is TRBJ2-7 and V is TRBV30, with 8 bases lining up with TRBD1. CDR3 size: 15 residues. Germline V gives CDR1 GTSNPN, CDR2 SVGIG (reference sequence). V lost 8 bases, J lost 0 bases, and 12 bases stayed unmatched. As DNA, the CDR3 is TGTGCCCGAACCCGCGGACAGGGTAGCTCCTACGAGCAGTACTTC. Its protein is CARTRGQGSSYEQYF. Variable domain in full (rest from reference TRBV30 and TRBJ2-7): SQTIHQWPATLVQPVGSPLSLECTVEGTSNPNLYWYRQAAGRGLQLLFYSVGIGQISSEVPQNLSASRPQDRQFILSSKKLLLSDSGFYLCARTRGQGSSYEQYFGPGTRLTVT.

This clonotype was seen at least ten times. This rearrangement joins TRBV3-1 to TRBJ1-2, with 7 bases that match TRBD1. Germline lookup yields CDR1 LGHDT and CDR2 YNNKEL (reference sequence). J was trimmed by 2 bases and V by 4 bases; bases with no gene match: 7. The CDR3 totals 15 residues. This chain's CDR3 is CASSPPSGQNYGYTF. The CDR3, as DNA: TGTGCCAGCAGCCCCCCCTCGGGACAGAACTATGGCTACACCTTC.

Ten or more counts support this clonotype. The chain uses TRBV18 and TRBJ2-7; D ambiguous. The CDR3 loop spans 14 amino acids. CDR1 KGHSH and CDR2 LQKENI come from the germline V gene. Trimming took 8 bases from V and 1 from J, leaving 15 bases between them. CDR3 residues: CASTAHTGSYEQYF. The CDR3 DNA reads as TGTGCCAGCACTGCCCATACGGGTTCCTACGAGCAGTACTTC.

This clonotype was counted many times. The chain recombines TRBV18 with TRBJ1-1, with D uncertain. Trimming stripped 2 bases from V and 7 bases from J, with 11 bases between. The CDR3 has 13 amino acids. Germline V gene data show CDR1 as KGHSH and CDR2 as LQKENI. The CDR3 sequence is CASSPRAVSEAFF. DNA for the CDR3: TGTGCCAGCTCACCAAGGGCGGTGAGTGAAGCTTTCTTT.